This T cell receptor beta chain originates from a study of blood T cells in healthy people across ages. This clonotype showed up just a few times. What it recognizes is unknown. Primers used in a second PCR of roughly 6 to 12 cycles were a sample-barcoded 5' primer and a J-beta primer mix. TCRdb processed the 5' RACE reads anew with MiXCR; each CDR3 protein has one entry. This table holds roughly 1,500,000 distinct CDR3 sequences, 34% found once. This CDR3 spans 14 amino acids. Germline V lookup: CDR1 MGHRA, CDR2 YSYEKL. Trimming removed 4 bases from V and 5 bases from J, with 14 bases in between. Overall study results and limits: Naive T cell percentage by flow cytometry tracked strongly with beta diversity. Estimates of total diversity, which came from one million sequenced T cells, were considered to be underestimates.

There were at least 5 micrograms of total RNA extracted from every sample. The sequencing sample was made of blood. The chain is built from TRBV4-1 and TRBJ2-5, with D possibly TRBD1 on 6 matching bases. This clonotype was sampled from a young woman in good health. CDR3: CASSLMTGRETQYF. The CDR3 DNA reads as TGCGCCAGCAGCCTAATGACAGGACGGGAGACCCAGTACTTC.